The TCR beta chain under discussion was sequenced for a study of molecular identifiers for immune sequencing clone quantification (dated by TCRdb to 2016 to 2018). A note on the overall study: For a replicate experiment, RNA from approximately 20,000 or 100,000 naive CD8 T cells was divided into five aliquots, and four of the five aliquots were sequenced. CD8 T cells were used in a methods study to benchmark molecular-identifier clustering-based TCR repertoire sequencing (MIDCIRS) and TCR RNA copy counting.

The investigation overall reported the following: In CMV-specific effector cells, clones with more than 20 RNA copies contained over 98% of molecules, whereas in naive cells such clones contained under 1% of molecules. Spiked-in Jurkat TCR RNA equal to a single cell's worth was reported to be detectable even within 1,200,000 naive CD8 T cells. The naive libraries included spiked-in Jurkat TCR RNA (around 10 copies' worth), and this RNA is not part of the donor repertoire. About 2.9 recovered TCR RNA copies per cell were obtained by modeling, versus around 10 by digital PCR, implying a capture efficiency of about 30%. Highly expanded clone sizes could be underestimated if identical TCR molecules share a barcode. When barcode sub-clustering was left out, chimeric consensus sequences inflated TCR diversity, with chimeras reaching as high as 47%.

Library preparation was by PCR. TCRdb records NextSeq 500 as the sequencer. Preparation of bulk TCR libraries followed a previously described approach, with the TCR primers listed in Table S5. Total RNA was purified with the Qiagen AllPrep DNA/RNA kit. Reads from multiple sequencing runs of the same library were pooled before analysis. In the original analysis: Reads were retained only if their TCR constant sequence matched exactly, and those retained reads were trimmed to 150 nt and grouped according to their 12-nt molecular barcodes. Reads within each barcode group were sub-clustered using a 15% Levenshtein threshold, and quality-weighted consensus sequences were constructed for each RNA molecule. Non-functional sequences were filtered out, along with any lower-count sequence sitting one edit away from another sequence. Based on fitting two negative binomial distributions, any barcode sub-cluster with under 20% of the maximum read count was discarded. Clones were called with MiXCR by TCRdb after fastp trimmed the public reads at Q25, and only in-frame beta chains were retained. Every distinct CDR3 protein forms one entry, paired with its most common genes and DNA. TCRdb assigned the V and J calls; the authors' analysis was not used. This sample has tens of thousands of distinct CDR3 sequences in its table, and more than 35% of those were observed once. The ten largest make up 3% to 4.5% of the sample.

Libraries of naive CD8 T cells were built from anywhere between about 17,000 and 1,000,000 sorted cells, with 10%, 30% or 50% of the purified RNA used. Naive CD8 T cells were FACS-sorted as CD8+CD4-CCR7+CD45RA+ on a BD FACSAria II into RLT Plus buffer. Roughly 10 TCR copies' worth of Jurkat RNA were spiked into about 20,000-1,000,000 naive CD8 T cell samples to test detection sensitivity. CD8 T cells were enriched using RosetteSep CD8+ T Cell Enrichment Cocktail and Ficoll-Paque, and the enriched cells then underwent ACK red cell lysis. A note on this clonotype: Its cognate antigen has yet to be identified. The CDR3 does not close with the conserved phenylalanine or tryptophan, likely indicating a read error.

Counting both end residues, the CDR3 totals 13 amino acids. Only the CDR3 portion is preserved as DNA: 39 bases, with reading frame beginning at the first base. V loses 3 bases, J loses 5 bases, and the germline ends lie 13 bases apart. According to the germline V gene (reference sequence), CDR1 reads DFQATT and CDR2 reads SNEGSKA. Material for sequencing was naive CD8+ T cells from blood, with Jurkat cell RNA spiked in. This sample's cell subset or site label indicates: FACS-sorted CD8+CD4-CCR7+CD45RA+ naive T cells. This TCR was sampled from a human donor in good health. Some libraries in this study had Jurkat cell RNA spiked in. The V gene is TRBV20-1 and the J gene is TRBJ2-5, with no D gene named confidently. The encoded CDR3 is CSASVSLRETQYI. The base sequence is TGCAGTGCTAGTGTCAGCTTAAGGGAGACCCAGTACATC.